The 25 T cell receptor beta chains listed next were all sequenced from one sample in a study of blood T cell repertoires in COVID-19. The method was immunoSEQ multiplex PCR; TCRdb's version includes in-frame clones alone and lacks a portion of them. The sample consists of approximately 180,000 clones, 89% of them appearing once. Sequencing was performed on PBMCs or T cells enriched from blood (not recorded which). The receptors were gathered from a woman between 40 and 50 years old with acute COVID-19.

The J gene is TRBJ1-4, the V gene TRBV7-9; D unresolved. This CDR3 has 14 residues. Germline V CDR1 and CDR2: SEHNR, FQNEAQ (reference sequence). Trimming cost V 5 bases and J 5 bases, with 12 bases left between them. DNA for the CDR3: TGTGCCAGCAGCCCAAACGGTAGAAATGAAAAACTGTTTTTT. Encoded protein: CASSPNGRNEKLFF.

In regard to this clone: Different DNA sequences within this sample yield the same CDR3. This rearrangement joins TRBV18 to TRBJ2-1, with D hard to call. Trimming removed 3 bases from V and 6 bases from J, with 6 bases in between. CDR1 and CDR2 (germline): KGHSH, LQKENI. The CDR3 is 12 residues long. CDR3: CASSPPSNEQFF. DNA for the CDR3: TGTGCCAGCTCACCTCCCAGCAATGAGCAGTTCTTC.

In this sample, this clone turned up once. The chain joins TRBV3-1 (or the pseudogene TRBV3-2) to TRBJ1-2; D unresolved. There are 14 residues in the CDR3. V was cut by 3 bases and J by 3 bases, with 11 bases left in between. CDR1 is LGHDT, CDR2 YNNKEL, per germline (reference sequence). The chain's CDR3 is CASSHFTVHYGYTF. The CDR3 DNA sequence: TGTGCCAGCAGCCACTTCACAGTCCACTATGGCTACACCTTC.

The chain couples TRBV15 to TRBJ1-4; 8 bases fit TRBD1. CDR3 length: 18 residues. The trim removed 4 bases at V and 5 bases at J, leaving 15 bases unmatched. CDR1 is LNHNV and CDR2 is YYDKDF in the germline V gene (reference sequence). The CDR3 reads CATSTHGPRGRGNEKLFF. The DNA for the CDR3 is TGTGCCACCAGCACTCACGGACCCAGGGGGCGCGGGAATGAAAAACTGTTTTTT. The variable domain in full, completed from reference TRBV15 and TRBJ1-4, reads DAMVIQNPRYQVTQFGKPVTLSCSQTLNHNVMYWYQQKSSQAPKLLFHYYDKDFNNEADTPDNFQSRRPNTSFCFLDIRSPGLGDTAMYLCATSTHGPRGRGNEKLFFGSGTQLSVL.

V gene TRBV24-1 combines with J gene TRBJ2-1; possibly TRBD2 for D (6 bases). The CDR3 contains 16 residues. V shed 0 bases and J shed 5 bases, with 13 bases lying between them. CDR1 and CDR2 (germline): KGHDR, SFDVKD. DNA of the CDR3: TGTGCCACCAGTGATTTGTGGCGGGGACTGAACAATGAGCAGTTCTTC. Its translation: CATSDLWRGLNNEQFF.

This clone was recorded a few times. V gene TRBV27 combines with J gene TRBJ1-1; 7 nucleotides line up with TRBD1. This CDR3 has 16 amino acids. J lost 3 bases, V lost 4 bases, and 11 bases had no gene match. Germline CDR1 is MNHEY and CDR2 is SMNVEV (reference sequence). CDR3 bases: TGTGCCAGCAGTTCAACCCCATACAGGGGTGACACTGAAGCTTTCTTT. Amino acids: CASSSTPYRGDTEAFF.

This rearrangement joins TRBV9 to TRBJ1-2; TRBD1 agrees at 9 bases. CDR1 is SGDLS, CDR2 YYNGEE, per germline. The ends lost 4 bases at V and 2 bases at J; junction bases unmatched: 6. The CDR3 consists of 15 residues. The CDR3 loop is CASSLRDRANYGYTF. CDR3 nucleotide sequence: TGTGCCAGCAGCCTCCGGGACAGGGCGAACTATGGCTACACCTTC.

The chain uses TRBV11-2 and TRBJ2-1, with 9 bases matching TRBD1. Trimming cost V 11 bases and J 8 bases; bases outside gene matches: 7. The CDR3 length is 12 residues. Germline V gene lookup returns CDR1 SGHAT and CDR2 FQNNGV. The CDR3 DNA reads as TGTGCCGATGGGACAGGGAACTATGAGCAGTTCTTC. This translates into CADGTGNYEQFF.

The chain couples TRBV7-2 to TRBJ1-5, with a possible D match to TRBD1 (6 bases). The CDR3 is made up of 14 amino acids. The germline V gene encodes CDR1 SGHTA and CDR2 FQGNSA. V was clipped by 4 bases and J by 4 bases, with 11 bases between them. The CDR3 protein is CASSSQGGNQPQHF. The CDR3 bases are TGTGCCAGCAGCTCACAGGGTGGGAATCAGCCCCAGCATTTT.

The CDR3 protein is CASSRIAGVAGEQYF. The CDR3 DNA is TGTGCCAGCAGCAGGATAGCGGGAGTAGCGGGGGAGCAGTACTTC. The rearrangement uses TRBV3-1 (or the pseudogene TRBV3-2) and TRBJ2-7; TRBD2 matches 9 bases. Per germline, CDR1 LGHDT and CDR2 YNNKEL (reference sequence). This CDR3 is built from 15 residues. The ends lost 5 bases at V and 7 bases at J; junction bases unmatched: 12.

The chain recombines TRBV19 with TRBJ1-4; TRBD1 matches 7 bases. The CDR3 runs 15 residues. Looked up from germline, CDR1 is LNHDA and CDR2 is SQIVND (reference sequence). Trimming cost V 3 bases and J 7 bases; bases outside gene matches: 8. CDR3: CASSIGGTVSEKLFF. The CDR3 DNA reads TGTGCCAGTAGTATCGGTGGGACAGTTAGTGAAAAACTGTTTTTT.

This rearrangement joins TRBV6-2 or TRBV6-3 to TRBJ2-2; D is possibly TRBD2 (6 bases). Looked up from germline, CDR1 is MNHEY and CDR2 is SVGEGT. V was shortened by 0 bases and J by 8 bases, with 16 bases between the two germline ends. CDR3 length: 16 amino acids. In nucleotides, the CDR3 is TGTGCCAGCAGTTACTCGAGCGGAGGGGTAACTGGGGAGCTGTTTTTT. It yields the protein CASSYSSGGVTGELFF.

The V call is TRBV10-3, the J call TRBJ2-1; 10 bases agree with TRBD2. Germline V lookup: CDR1 ENHRY, CDR2 SYGVKD. The trim removed 7 bases at V and 0 bases at J, leaving 0 bases unmatched. The CDR3 sequence is 14 residues long. The DNA for the CDR3 is TGTGCCATCACTAGCGGGGGCTCCTACAATGAGCAGTTCTTC. As protein: CAITSGGSYNEQFF.

CDR3 coding DNA: TGTGCCAGCAGTTTTGGGAGCGGCTATGGCTACACCTTC. Amino acid sequence: CASSFGSGYGYTF. The chain joins TRBV12-3 or TRBV12-4 to TRBJ1-2, with unresolved D. V lost 3 bases to trimming and J lost 4 bases, with 9 bases between them. CDR3 size: 13 residues.

CDR3 loop: CASSYFRDSFTGELFF. The CDR3 region has the DNA TGCGCCAGCAGCTATTTCCGGGACAGCTTCACCGGGGAGCTGTTTTTT. V is TRBV5-1 and J is TRBJ2-2; 7 nucleotides agree with TRBD1. The CDR3 covers 16 residues. After removal of 3 bases from V and 4 bases from J, the junction contained 9 bases not matched to a gene. Germline V gene lookup returns CDR1 SGHRS and CDR2 YFSETQ. The full variable domain, rest sourced from reference TRBV5-1 and TRBJ2-2, is KAGVTQTPRYLIKTRGQQVTLSCSPISGHRSVSWYQQTPGQGLQFLFEYFSETQRNKGNFPGRFSGRQFSNSRSEMNVSTLELGDSALYLCASSYFRDSFTGELFFGEGSRLTVL.

This clone was recorded once. The J gene is TRBJ2-7, the V gene TRBV5-1; 8 bases align to TRBD1. Trimming removed 4 bases from V and 11 bases from J; junction bases left unmatched: 8. Germline CDR1 is SGHRS and CDR2 is YFSETQ. The CDR3 is 12 amino acids. CDR3 in amino acids: CASSLGTGREYF. In DNA form, the CDR3 reads TGCGCCAGCAGCCTTGGGACAGGACGGGAGTACTTC.

This clone was recorded once. The chain is built from TRBV7-2 and TRBJ2-3; 11 nucleotides match TRBD2. The V segment lost 2 bases and the J segment 4 bases; nucleotides outside the gene matches: 2. The CDR3 length is 15 residues. Germline CDR1 reads SGHTA; CDR2 reads FQGNSA. The chain's CDR3 is CASSLLAGGSDTQYF. The CDR3 nucleotides are TGTGCCAGCAGCTTACTAGCGGGGGGCTCAGATACGCAGTATTTT.

The CDR3 DNA sequence: TGTGCCAGCAGCTTAGGCCCAGACTATGGCTACACCTTC. Residues: CASSLGPDYGYTF. The chain links TRBV11-2 to TRBJ1-2; D call uncertain. V was clipped by 1 base and J by 3 bases, with 6 bases between them. This CDR3 has 13 amino acids. Germline V gene sequence: CDR1 SGHAT, CDR2 FQNNGV.

This clone was found once. V is TRBV5-1 and J is TRBJ2-7, with 15 bases aligning to TRBD2. Germline CDR1 reads SGHRS; CDR2 reads YFSETQ. This CDR3 is built from 18 residues. The ends lost 4 bases at V and 0 bases at J; junction bases unmatched: 8. CDR3 DNA: TGCGCCAGCAGCCATGGACTAGCGGGGGGGGACTCCTCCTACGAGCAGTACTTC. Residues: CASSHGLAGGDSSYEQYF.

This clone showed up just once. The V call is TRBV27, the J call TRBJ2-1; 10 bases match TRBD1. Per the germline V gene, CDR1 is MNHEY and CDR2 is SMNVEV (reference sequence). The trim removed 5 bases at V and 4 bases at J, leaving 8 bases unmatched. The CDR3 covers 16 residues. The CDR3 bases are TGTGCCAGCAGTACCAGGACAGGGGGGGGGTACAATGAGCAGTTCTTC. Translation: CASSTRTGGGYNEQFF.

The rearrangement uses TRBV5-1 and TRBJ2-5; a possible D gene is TRBD1 (7 bases). CDR3 length: 15 residues. V was shortened by 3 bases and J by 2 bases, with 14 bases between the two germline ends. The germline V gene has CDR1 SGHRS and CDR2 YFSETQ. For the CDR3, the DNA is TGCGCCAGCAGCTCAGGGGGAGGAGGTCAAGAGACCCAGTACTTC. It codes for CASSSGGGGQETQYF.

The chain joins TRBV7-6 to TRBJ1-5; TRBD1 aligns across 9 bases. The CDR3 spans 22 residues. Germline CDR1 is SGHVS and CDR2 is FNYEAQ. The V segment lost 5 bases and the J segment 4 bases; nucleotides outside the gene matches: 27. The CDR3 nucleotides are TGTGCCAGCAGCAAGTTACAGAGGGACAGGGAGGAACTCCGGTTGGGGAATCAGCCCCAGCATTTT. Its translation is CASSKLQRDREELRLGNQPQHF.

The gene calls are TRBV19 and TRBJ2-2; 7 bases align to TRBD1. Germline lookup yields CDR1 LNHDA and CDR2 SQIVND (reference sequence). CDR3 size: 14 residues. The trim removed 9 bases at V and 0 bases at J, leaving 4 bases unmatched. CDR3 sequence (DNA): TGTGCCAGCCAGGGGGTCACGAACACCGGGGAGCTGTTTTTT. It codes for CASQGVTNTGELFF.

The rearrangement joins TRBV10-2 to TRBJ2-7; the D gene is possibly TRBD1 (7 bases). The CDR3 has 14 residues. V was cut by 0 bases and J by 4 bases, with 10 bases left in between. CDR1 is WSHSY and CDR2 is SAAADI in the germline V gene. CDR3 protein: CASSESRGVYEQYF. The CDR3, as DNA: TGCGCCAGCAGTGAGTCCAGGGGGGTATACGAGCAGTACTTC.

CDR3 sequence: CASSRDTDSGNTIYF. CDR3 coding DNA: TGTGCCAGCAGCAGGGACACCGACTCTGGAAACACCATATATTTT. The J gene is TRBJ1-3, the V gene TRBV3-1 (or the pseudogene TRBV3-2); tentatively, D is TRBD1 (6 bases). The CDR3 is made up of 15 amino acids. V gave up 5 bases and J gave up 0 bases, with 11 bases separating them. Germline lookup yields CDR1 LGHDT and CDR2 YNNKEL (reference sequence).